This TCR beta chain was captured in a study of blood T cell repertoires in COVID-19. Study-level information: The origin of the acute and convalescent COVID-19 samples was the United States, Italy and Spain. T cells, B-cell-depleted T cells, or PBMCs supplied cDNA or gDNA.

Trimming stripped 0 bases from V and 2 bases from J, with 8 bases between. The CDR3 is made up of 15 amino acids. Germline V CDR1 and CDR2: MNHEY, SMNVEV (reference sequence). As handled by the study authors: By means of reference gene primer amplification, nucleated cell counts were estimated. The method was immunoSEQ multiplex PCR; TCRdb's version includes in-frame clones alone and lacks a portion of them. D and trimming come from the DNA, and the V and J calls and clone size come from that table. This sample has about 75,000 clones, with approximately 88% found just once. The origin of this receptor is a woman aged 45-59 years with acute or convalescent COVID-19. The sequenced sample consisted of peripheral blood. This chain joins TRBV27 and TRBJ1-5; maybe TRBD1 (5 bases). The CDR3 reads CASSLSGTGNQPQHF. Written as DNA, the CDR3 is TGTGCCAGCAGTTTATCGGGGACTGGCAATCAGCCCCAGCATTTT.